What follows is one T cell receptor beta chain and its context. CDR1 MNHEY and CDR2 SMNVEV come from the germline V gene (reference sequence). Trimming shortened V by 5 bases and J by 7 bases, and 18 bases separated the two germline ends. The CDR3 runs 15 residues. It was RNA transcripts that yielded the amplified TCR beta CDR3 regions. When the TCR CDR3 underwent first-round RT-PCR, the HTBI primer set was used. TCRdb reprocessed the multiplex PCR reads with MiXCR, giving one entry per CDR3 protein. The profile shows under 800,000 distinct CDR3 sequences, less than 15% of them singletons. The sample belongs to a study of T cells in Graves' hyperthyroidism and ophthalmopathy.

The rearrangement uses TRBV27 and TRBJ1-5; D may be TRBD1 (5 bases). The sample was blood. The clonotype originates from a woman aged 18-29 years with Graves' hyperthyroidism. CDR3 sequence reads: CASSPLGQSVQPQHF. In nucleotides, the CDR3 is TGTGCCAGCAGTCCACTCGGACAATCTGTCCAGCCCCAGCATTTT.